The T cell receptor (beta chain) described here comes from a study of T cells in Graves' hyperthyroidism and ophthalmopathy. The V gene end was trimmed by 3 bases and the J gene end by 4 bases; junction bases not matched to a gene: 5. Germline values: CDR1 SEHNR, CDR2 FQNEAQ (reference sequence). This CDR3 is 15 amino acids long. Cells are PBMCs isolated from 10 ml of fresh blood. Researchers took RNA transcripts and amplified the TCR beta CDR3 regions from them. Carried out on the TCR CDR3, a first-round RT-PCR used the HTBI primer set. A single record per CDR3 protein comes from TCRdb applying MiXCR to the multiplex PCR reads. The table shows some 770,000 distinct CDR3 sequences, with about 17% occurring only once. This clonotype has at least ten counts.

The rearrangement uses TRBV7-9 and TRBJ2-7, with TRBD1 matching over 11 bases. Source material: blood. The source of this sequence is a man in his late teens or twenties with Graves' hyperthyroidism. As DNA, the CDR3 is TGTGCCAGCAGCTTCGGACAGGGGGCTTTATACGAGCAGTACTTC. This encodes CASSFGQGALYEQYF.